These 18 T cell receptor beta chains share one sample of origin, sequenced in a study of T cells in Graves' hyperthyroidism and ophthalmopathy. Researchers took RNA transcripts and amplified the TCR beta CDR3 regions from them. TCR CDR3 regions were first amplified by RT-PCR with HTBI primers. TCRdb re-called the multiplex PCR reads through MiXCR, storing one row per CDR3 protein. The repertoire includes about 720,000 distinct CDR3 sequences, roughly 17% of them detected once, and around 8% sits in the top ten. Specimen: blood. The receptor source for this set is a man younger than 35 with Graves' hyperthyroidism.

J is TRBJ2-7 and V is TRBV7-9; weak D call: TRBD2 (6 bases). The CDR3 runs to 13 residues. CDR1 SEHNR and CDR2 FQNEAQ come from the germline V gene (reference sequence). Trimming took off 4 bases at V and 9 bases at J, with 16 bases between the two ends. This CDR3 is CASSSRGPRGQYF. The CDR3 region has the DNA TGTGCCAGCAGCTCGCGGGGCCCCCGGGGGCAGTACTTC.

Ten or more counts support this clonotype. The CDR3 sequence: CATSDPVVQGGNEQFF. The CDR3 DNA follows: TGTGCCACCAGTGATCCGGTCGTACAGGGGGGGAATGAGCAGTTCTTC. The chain joins TRBV24-1 to TRBJ2-1; D may be TRBD1 (8 bases). V gave up 3 bases and J gave up 7 bases, with 18 bases separating them. Germline CDR1 and CDR2: KGHDR and SFDVKD. CDR3 length: 16 amino acids.

Ten or more counts support this clonotype. The chain links TRBV12-5 to TRBJ2-5; 7 nucleotides agree with TRBD2. Trimming removed 0 bases from V and 7 bases from J; junction bases left unmatched: 20. CDR3 size: 19 residues. Germline V lookup: CDR1 LGHNT, CDR2 FRNRAP. DNA for the CDR3: TGTGCTAGTGGTTTGGTGAGCGGGGCGGGAGCGCCGCTCGAGGGGACCCAGTACTTC. This encodes CASGLVSGAGAPLEGTQYF.

This clonotype was seen a few times. The V call is TRBV11-3, the J call TRBJ2-6; D is possibly TRBD2 (6 bases). V gave up 4 bases and J gave up 4 bases, with 20 bases separating them. This CDR3 is 18 amino acids long. Germline V gene sequence: CDR1 SGHNT, CDR2 YENEEA. CDR3 amino acids: CASSYSGVSGTGANVLTF. In DNA form, the CDR3 reads TGTGCCAGCAGCTACTCGGGAGTTTCGGGTACCGGGGCCAACGTCCTGACTTTC.

This clonotype turned up a few times. The CDR3 sequence is CASSISPLPGGTGELFF. CDR3 DNA sequence: TGTGCCAGTAGTATATCCCCGTTGCCAGGGGGCACCGGGGAGCTGTTTTTT. The V gene is TRBV19, the J gene TRBJ2-2; 7 bases line up with TRBD1. This CDR3 has 17 amino acids. The trim removed 2 bases at V and 4 bases at J, leaving 10 bases unmatched. The germline V gene encodes CDR1 LNHDA and CDR2 SQIVND (reference sequence).

This clonotype was counted a few times. The J gene is TRBJ2-2, the V gene TRBV5-5; D gene ambiguous. Deletions cut 2 bases from V and 8 bases from J, with 10 bases between. This CDR3 contains 13 residues. The germline gives CDR1 SGHKS, CDR2 YYEKEE (reference sequence). CDR3 sequence (DNA): TGTGCCAGCAGCTTTCCGGGTTGGGGGGAGCTGTTTTTT. Its protein product is CASSFPGWGELFF.

There are a few counts of this clonotype. The chain employs TRBV10-1 and TRBJ2-1; TRBD2 agrees at 7 bases. V lost 5 bases, J lost 9 bases, and 7 bases stayed unmatched. CDR3 length: 13 residues. Germline V gene data show CDR1 as WNHNN and CDR2 as SYGVQD (reference sequence). The CDR3, as DNA: TGCGCCAGCAGTAGGCAGCGGGAAGGTGAGCAGTTCTTC. Translated: CASSRQREGEQFF.

V is TRBV29-1 and J is TRBJ2-1; TRBD2 aligns across 10 bases. J gave up 8 bases and V 4 bases, and 11 bases lay outside the gene matches. This CDR3 is 15 amino acids long. Germline CDR1 and CDR2: SQVTM and ANQGSEA. Written as DNA, the CDR3 is TGCAGCGTTGGGTTGGCTAGCGGGAGCATGGATGAGCAGTTCTTC. It is translated as CSVGLASGSMDEQFF.

This clonotype is labeled as medium-sized. The gene calls are TRBV7-2 and TRBJ2-1; 8 nucleotides agree with TRBD2. The CDR3 extends over 14 amino acids. J gave up 10 bases and V 5 bases, and 10 bases lay outside the gene matches. The germline V gene encodes CDR1 SGHTA and CDR2 FQGNSA. CDR3 sequence (DNA): TGTGCCAGCAGCCCCTCGGGAGGGCGGAGGGAGCAGTTCTTC. Translating gives CASSPSGGRREQFF.

This clonotype was found many times. The rearrangement uses TRBV27 and TRBJ2-5, with 8 nucleotides matching TRBD2. Germline assignment: CDR1 MNHEY and CDR2 SMNVEV (reference sequence). The trim removed 6 bases at V and 4 bases at J, leaving 7 bases unmatched. The CDR3 has 14 residues. The CDR3 loop is CASSPTSDPETQYF. As DNA, the CDR3 is TGTGCCAGCAGCCCGACTAGCGACCCAGAGACCCAGTACTTC.

The V gene is TRBV20-1, the J gene TRBJ2-3; possibly TRBD2 for D (5 bases). Germline V gene data show CDR1 as DFQATT and CDR2 as SNEGSKA (reference sequence). The CDR3 has 14 residues. V shed 5 bases and J shed 7 bases, with 19 bases lying between them. In DNA form, the CDR3 reads TGCAGTGCTCCCCCTGGGCTAGCTATTAATACGCAGTATTTT. Translation gives CSAPPGLAINTQYF.

This clonotype showed up just a few times. CDR3 loop: CSAPTPGSYNEQFF. The DNA for the CDR3 is TGCAGTGCCCCTACCCCCGGCTCCTACAATGAGCAGTTCTTC. The chain employs TRBV20-1 and TRBJ2-1; D remains unclear. The CDR3 covers 14 residues. Looked up from germline, CDR1 is DFQATT and CDR2 is SNEGSKA (reference sequence). V was clipped by 6 bases and J by 0 bases, with 12 bases between them.

The sample holds a few counts of this clonotype. V gene TRBV4-1 combines with J gene TRBJ2-7; possible D gene TRBD1, 6 bases. Germline CDR1 is MGHRA and CDR2 is YSYEKL. V gave up 4 bases and J gave up 2 bases, with 15 bases separating them. The CDR3 spans 15 residues. For the CDR3, the DNA is TGCGCCAGCAGCCCCCCCAGGGGCGCCGCCTACGAGCAGTACTTC. This sequence encodes CASSPPRGAAYEQYF.

This clonotype was found many times. V gene TRBV28 combines with J gene TRBJ2-7; the match to TRBD1 covers 7 bases. CDR3 length equals 12 residues. Unmatched junction bases numbered 3, after V lost 7 bases and J lost 3 bases. Germline V gene lookup returns CDR1 MDHEN and CDR2 SYDVKM. This CDR3 reads CASNPGGYEQYF. The DNA of the CDR3 is TGTGCCAGCAACCCAGGGGGCTACGAGCAGTACTTC.

In this sample, this clonotype turned up many times. J is TRBJ2-1 and V is TRBV7-9; no firm D call. Germline V gene lookup returns CDR1 SEHNR and CDR2 FQNEAQ (reference sequence). The CDR3 contains 14 residues. Deletions cut 1 base from V and 8 bases from J, with 12 bases between. The CDR3 DNA reads TGTGCCAGCAGCTTAGTAGGGCAGGTCCATGAGCAGTTCTTC. This codes for CASSLVGQVHEQFF.

There are a few counts of this clonotype. V is TRBV20-1 and J is TRBJ2-2, with D possibly TRBD2 on 5 matching bases. Trimming removed 0 bases from V and 2 bases from J, with 13 bases in between. The length of the CDR3 is 16 residues. The germline CDR1 and CDR2 sequences are DFQATT and SNEGSKA (reference sequence). The CDR3 bases are TGCAGTGCTAGAGATAAGTTAGGACTTAACACCGGGGAGCTGTTTTTT. This codes for CSARDKLGLNTGELFF.

The rearrangement links TRBV28 to TRBJ1-1; D might be TRBD1 (5 bases). CDR1 is MDHEN, CDR2 SYDVKM, per germline. Trimming shortened V by 4 bases and J by 4 bases, and 19 bases separated the two germline ends. The CDR3 loop spans 16 amino acids. This CDR3 is CASSSLQTAGGTEAFF. DNA of the CDR3: TGTGCCAGCAGTTCGCTCCAAACAGCGGGGGGCACTGAAGCTTTCTTT.

The chain employs TRBV5-1 and TRBJ2-7; D is undetermined. CDR1 and CDR2 from the germline V gene are SGHRS and YFSETQ. Trimming took 3 bases from V and 0 from J, leaving 10 bases between them. The length of the CDR3 is 14 residues. CDR3 residues: CASSYRGASYEQYF. The CDR3 DNA reads as TGCGCCAGCAGCTACCGAGGAGCCTCCTACGAGCAGTACTTC.